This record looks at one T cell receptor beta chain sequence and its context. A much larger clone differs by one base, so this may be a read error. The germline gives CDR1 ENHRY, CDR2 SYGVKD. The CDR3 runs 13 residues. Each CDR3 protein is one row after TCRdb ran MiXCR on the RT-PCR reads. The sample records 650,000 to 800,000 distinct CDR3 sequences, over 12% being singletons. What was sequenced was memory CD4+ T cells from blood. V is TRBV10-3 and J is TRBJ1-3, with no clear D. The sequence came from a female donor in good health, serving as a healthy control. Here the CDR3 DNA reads TGTGCCATCACGGGGTTCTCTAGAAACACCATATATTTT. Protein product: CAITGFSRNTIYF.